The entry below describes one T cell receptor (beta chain). Its cognate antigen is unknown. Assay: immunoSEQ multiplex PCR; the TCRdb copy retains only in-frame clones and omits some. Altogether 2 million to 2.5 million clones are present, approximately 94% being singletons, with the ten largest covering roughly 0.13%. This record comes from a study of shared clonotypes between healthy human individuals. General study findings and limits: Compared with clonotypes that all four donors shared, non-shared clonotypes had lower generation probabilities. What naive subsets generally showed was a larger estimated richness than memory subsets showed.

Every donor was a Caucasian adult from Nashville, Tennessee. CDR3 length equals 13 residues. Trimming stripped 1 base from V and 12 bases from J, with 13 bases between. Germline V gene lookup returns CDR1 GTSNPN and CDR2 SVGIG (reference sequence). Sequencing was done on a sample of naive CD4+ T cells sorted from blood. The subset here: CD45RA+ positively selected. The sequence came from a man in his late teens or twenties in good health. The chain joins TRBV30 to TRBJ1-6; D is uncertain. The DNA of the CDR3 is TGTGCCTGGAGTGGGCAACAAGGGCAACCCCTCCACTTT. It codes for CAWSGQQGQPLHF.